This T cell receptor (beta chain) was captured by sequencing in a study of blood T cell repertoires in COVID-19. The protocol was immunoSEQ multiplex PCR, while the TCRdb copy is restricted to in-frame clones and leaves out a portion. The sample carries 55,000 to 75,000 clones, about 86% recorded once. V lost 0 bases and J lost 1, with 7 bases in between. Germline CDR1 and CDR2: MGHRA and YSYEKL. The CDR3 consists of 15 residues. The source is a human donor in a cohort sampled during active COVID-19. What was sequenced was peripheral blood. V gene TRBV4-1 combines with J gene TRBJ1-5; no definite D call. The CDR3 reads CASSQEDSSNQPQHF. CDR3 sequence (DNA): TGCGCCAGCAGCCAAGAAGACTCAAGCAATCAGCCCCAGCATTTT.